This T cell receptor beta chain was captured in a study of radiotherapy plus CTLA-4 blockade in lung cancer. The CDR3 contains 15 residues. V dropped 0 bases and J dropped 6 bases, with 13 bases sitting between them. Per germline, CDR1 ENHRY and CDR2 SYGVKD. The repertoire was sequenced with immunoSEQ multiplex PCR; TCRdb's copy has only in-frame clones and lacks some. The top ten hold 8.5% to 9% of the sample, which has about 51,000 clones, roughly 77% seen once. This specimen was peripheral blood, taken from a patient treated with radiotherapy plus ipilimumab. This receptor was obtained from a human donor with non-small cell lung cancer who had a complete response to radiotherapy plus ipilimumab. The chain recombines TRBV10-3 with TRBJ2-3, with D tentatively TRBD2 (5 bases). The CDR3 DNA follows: TGTGCCATCAGTGAGTCTGGCGGGCAGGCCGATACGCAGTATTTT. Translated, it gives CAISESGGQADTQYF.